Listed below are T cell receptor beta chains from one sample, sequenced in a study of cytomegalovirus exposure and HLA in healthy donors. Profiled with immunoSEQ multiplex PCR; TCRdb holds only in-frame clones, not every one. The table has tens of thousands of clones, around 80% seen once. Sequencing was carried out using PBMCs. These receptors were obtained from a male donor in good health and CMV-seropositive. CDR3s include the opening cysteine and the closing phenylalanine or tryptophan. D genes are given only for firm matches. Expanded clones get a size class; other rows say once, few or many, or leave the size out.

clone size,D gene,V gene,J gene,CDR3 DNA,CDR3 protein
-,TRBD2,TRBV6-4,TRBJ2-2,TGTGCCAGCAGTCGGGAGGGGAACACCGGGGAGCTGTTTTTT,CASSREGNTGELFF
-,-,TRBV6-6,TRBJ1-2,TGTGCCAGCAGTGTACAGGGAGCTAACTATGGCTACACCTTC,CASSVQGANYGYTF
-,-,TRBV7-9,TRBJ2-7,TGTGCCAGCAGCTTAGGCACAGGACCATTCTACGAGCAGTACTTC,CASSLGTGPFYEQYF
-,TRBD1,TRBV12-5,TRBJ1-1,TGTGCTAGTGGGTTAAGACAGGGGGGAGAAGCTTTCTTT,CASGLRQGGEAFF
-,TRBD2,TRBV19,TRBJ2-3,TGTGCCAGTAGTACTAGCGGGAGTACAGATACGCAGTATTTT,CASSTSGSTDTQYF
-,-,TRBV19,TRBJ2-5,TGTGCCAGTAGTATCGGGTTGTGGGAGACCCAGTACTTC,CASSIGLWETQYF
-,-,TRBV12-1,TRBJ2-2,TGTGCCAGCAGCTTTTGGCTAGCGGACACCGGGGAGCTGTTTTTT,CASSFWLADTGELFF
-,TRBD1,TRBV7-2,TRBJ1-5,TGTGCCAGCAGCTGGAACAGGGGAAGCAATCAGCCCCAGCATTTT,CASSWNRGSNQPQHF
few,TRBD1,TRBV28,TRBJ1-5,TGTGCCAGCAGTTATCAGGGGGCGGGACAGCCCCAGCATTTT,CASSYQGAGQPQHF
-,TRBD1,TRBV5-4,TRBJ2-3,TGTGCCAGCAGCTTCCCTGGACAGGGACGTCCAGATACGCAGTATTTT,CASSFPGQGRPDTQYF
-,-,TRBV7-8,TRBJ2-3,TGTGCCAGCAGTTATCTCCTAGACCCAGATACGCAGTATTTT,CASSYLLDPDTQYF
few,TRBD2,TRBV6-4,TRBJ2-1,TGTGCCAGCAGTACAAAGCCGGGAGGTAACAATGAGCAGTTCTTC,CASSTKPGGNNEQFF
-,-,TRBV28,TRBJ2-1,TGTGCCAGCAGTCACGGACACCTATCCTACAATGAGCAGTTCTTC,CASSHGHLSYNEQFF
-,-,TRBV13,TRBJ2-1,TGTGCCAGCAGCTTAAGCGGTGAGCAGTTCTTC,CASSLSGEQFF
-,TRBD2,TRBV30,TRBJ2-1,TGTGCCTCCCTTAGCGGGTTCTACAATGAGCAGTTCTTC,CASLSGFYNEQFF
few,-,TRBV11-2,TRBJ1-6,TGTGCCAGCAGCGATATGGGGGGCTCCTATAATTCACCCCTCCACTTT,CASSDMGGSYNSPLHF
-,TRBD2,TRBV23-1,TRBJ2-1,TGCGCCAGCAGTCAATCCCCCTCGACTAGCGGGAGACCGCCAAGATCCAATGAGCAGTTCTTC,CASSQSPSTSGRPPRSNEQFF
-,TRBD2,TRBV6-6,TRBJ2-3,TGTGCCAGCAGTGGGCTAGCGGGAGGGGTAGATACGCAGTATTTT,CASSGLAGGVDTQYF
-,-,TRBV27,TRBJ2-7,TGTGCCAGCAGTTCCTATCCAGGGGCCGTCTACGAGCAGTACTTC,CASSSYPGAVYEQYF
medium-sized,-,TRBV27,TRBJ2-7,TGTGCCAGCATAGGGGCAGGTAACTACGAGCAGTACTTC,CASIGAGNYEQYF
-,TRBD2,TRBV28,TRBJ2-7,TGTGCCAGCACTAGCGGGTCCTCCTACGAGCAGTACTTC,CASTSGSSYEQYF
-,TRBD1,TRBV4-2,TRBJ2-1,TGTGCCAGCAGCCCGTCCCGGGACAGGAACGAGCAGTTCTTC,CASSPSRDRNEQFF
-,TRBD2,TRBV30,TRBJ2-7,TGTGCCTGGAGTCCCATAGCGGGAGAGGGGTACGAGCAGTACTTC,CAWSPIAGEGYEQYF
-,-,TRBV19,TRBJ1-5,TGTGCCAGTAGTCGGGGTGCGCCCCAGCATTTT,CASSRGAPQHF
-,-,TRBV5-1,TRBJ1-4,TGCGCCAGCAGCTTGGGAGTGGGCAAACTGTTTTTT,CASSLGVGKLFF
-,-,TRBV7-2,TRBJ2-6,TGTGCCAGCAGCTTTCGGAGCTCTGGGGCCAACGTCCTGACTTTC,CASSFRSSGANVLTF
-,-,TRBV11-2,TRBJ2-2,TGTGCCAGCAGCTTAGTTCCAGGGGGAGGCACCGGGGAGCTGTTTTTT,CASSLVPGGGTGELFF
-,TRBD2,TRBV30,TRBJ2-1,TGTGCATATCGACTAGCGGGGACTAGGGATGAGCAGTTCTTC,CAYRLAGTRDEQFF
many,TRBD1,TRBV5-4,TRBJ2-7,TGTGCCAGCAGCTTGGGCCGACAGGGTCTAAACGAGCAGTACTTC,CASSLGRQGLNEQYF
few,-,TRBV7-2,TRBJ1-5,TGTGCCAGCAGCTGGGGAGGGGTTCAGCCCCAGCATTTT,CASSWGGVQPQHF
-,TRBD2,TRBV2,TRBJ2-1,TGTGCCAGCAGCGGGACTAGCGGGAGCGTTCATGAGCAGTTCTTC,CASSGTSGSVHEQFF
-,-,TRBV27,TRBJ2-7,TGTGCCAGCAGCCGAAAGGCCACCCTTGGGGAGAGCGAGCAGTACTTC,CASSRKATLGESEQYF
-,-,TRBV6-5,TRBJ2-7,TGTGCCAGCAGTTACCAGGGCGGTAACGAGCAGTACTTC,CASSYQGGNEQYF
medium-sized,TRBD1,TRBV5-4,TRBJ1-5,TGTGCCAGCAGCCCAGGGACAGGAATAGAGCCCCAGCATTTT,CASSPGTGIEPQHF
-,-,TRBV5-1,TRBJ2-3,TGCGCCAGCAGCTTTAACATGGTGAGCACAGATACGCAGTATTTT,CASSFNMVSTDTQYF
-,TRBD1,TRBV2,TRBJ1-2,TGTGCCAGCAGCGGACGCCGGGACAGGGCTTCTAACTATGGCTACACCTTC,CASSGRRDRASNYGYTF
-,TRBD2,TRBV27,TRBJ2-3,TGTGCCAGCAGTTTAGGCGGGAGGGCCCCAGATACGCAGTATTTT,CASSLGGRAPDTQYF
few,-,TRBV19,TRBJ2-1,TGTGCCAGTAGTATAGTCGGCAGGGCGTGGGGCAATGAGCAGTTCTTC,CASSIVGRAWGNEQFF
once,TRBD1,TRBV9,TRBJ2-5,TGTGCCAGCAGCGCGAGGGGCGGACAGGGCGAGTACCAAGAGACCCAGTACTTC,CASSARGGQGEYQETQYF
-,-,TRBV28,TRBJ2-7,TGTGCCAGCAGTTTACACAGGGTCTACGAGCAGTACTTC,CASSLHRVYEQYF
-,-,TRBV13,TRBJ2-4,TGTGCCAGCAGCTTACGCGGTGAGGTTGACATTCAGTACTTC,CASSLRGEVDIQYF
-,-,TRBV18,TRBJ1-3,TGTGCCAGCTCCCAAGGGACATCGAGCTCTGGAAACACCATATATTTT,CASSQGTSSSGNTIYF
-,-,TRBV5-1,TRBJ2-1,TGCGCCAGCAGCTTGAATCCCGGACTACCCGATAGGGATGAGCAGTTCTTC,CASSLNPGLPDRDEQFF
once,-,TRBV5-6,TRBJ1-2,TGTGCCAGCAGCTCTGGACTGGGCGGCTACACCTTC,CASSSGLGGYTF
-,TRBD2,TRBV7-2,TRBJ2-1,TGTGCCAGCAGCTCCACGGGGAGGGCCTGGAATGAGCAGTTCTTC,CASSSTGRAWNEQFF
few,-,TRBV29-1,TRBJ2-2,TGCAGCGTTAAGCAGGGGCTCACCGGGGAGCTGTTTTTT,CSVKQGLTGELFF
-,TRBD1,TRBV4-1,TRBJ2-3,TGCGCCAGCAGCCGAAAGCTGACAGGGGCCCAGGATACGCAGTATTTT,CASSRKLTGAQDTQYF
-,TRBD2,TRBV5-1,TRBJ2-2,TGCGCCAGCAGCTCGGGACTAGCGGGAGTAGGAACCGGGGAGCTGTTTTTT,CASSSGLAGVGTGELFF
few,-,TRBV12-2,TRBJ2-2,TGTGCAAGTCGCTTACGCCCCGGGACAGTTACCGGGGAGCTGTTTTTT,CASRLRPGTVTGELFF
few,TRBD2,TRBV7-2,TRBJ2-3,TGTGCCAGCAGCTTAGGGCGGGAGGATGGTACGCAGTATTTT,CASSLGREDGTQYF
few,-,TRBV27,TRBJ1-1,TGTGCCAGCAGTTCCCCCCCTGACACTGAAGCTTTCTTT,CASSSPPDTEAFF
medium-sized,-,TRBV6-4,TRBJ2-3,TGTGCCAGCAGTCCAGGCTCCACAGATACGCAGTATTTT,CASSPGSTDTQYF
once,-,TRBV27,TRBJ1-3,TGTGCCAGCAGTCCTACAGTCAGCTCTGGAAACACCATATATTTT,CASSPTVSSGNTIYF
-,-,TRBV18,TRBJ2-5,TGTGCCAGCTCACGACTCGGGGAGACCCAGTACTTC,CASSRLGETQYF
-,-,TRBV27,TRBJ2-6,TGTGCCAGCAGAATGGAGGTACCCTCTGGGGCCAACGTCCTGACTTTC,CASRMEVPSGANVLTF
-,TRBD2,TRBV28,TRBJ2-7,TGTGCCAGCAGTTTAACTAGCGGGAGATACGAGCAGTACTTC,CASSLTSGRYEQYF
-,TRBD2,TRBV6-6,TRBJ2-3,TGTGCCAGCACCAACCCTAGCGGGGGCACTTCGAGGGCGCAGTATTTT,CASTNPSGGTSRAQYF